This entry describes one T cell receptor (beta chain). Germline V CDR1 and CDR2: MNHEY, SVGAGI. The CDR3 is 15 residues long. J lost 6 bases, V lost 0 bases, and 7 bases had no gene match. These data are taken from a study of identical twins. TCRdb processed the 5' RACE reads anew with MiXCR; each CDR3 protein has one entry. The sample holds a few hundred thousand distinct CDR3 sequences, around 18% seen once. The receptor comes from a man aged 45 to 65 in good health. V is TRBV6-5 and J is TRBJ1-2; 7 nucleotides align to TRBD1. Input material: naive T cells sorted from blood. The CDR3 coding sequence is TGTGCCAGCAGTTACTCGACATGGACAGGAGATGGCTACACCTTC. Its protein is CASSYSTWTGDGYTF.